This T cell receptor beta chain was recorded in a study of T cells after posttransplantation cyclophosphamide. Treatment was busulfan-fludarabine conditioning, a marrow graft, and cyclophosphamide on days +3 and +4. The V end was cut by 3 bases, the J end by 2 bases, with 14 bases between. This CDR3 has 16 amino acids. Germline CDR1 is SGHTA and CDR2 is FQGTGA. Profiling relied on immunoSEQ multiplex PCR, and the TCRdb table lists in-frame clones only, not all of them. The data show around 9,000 clones, 85% to 90% seen once. The origin of this receptor is a female patient between 40 and 55 years old who received an allogeneic stem cell transplant from an unrelated donor, was CMV-positive, and had no GVHD. Some T cells may have come from the graft donor. J is TRBJ2-1 and V is TRBV7-3; D gene ambiguous. Here the sequenced sample was PBMCs, taken after allogeneic stem cell transplant with posttransplant cyclophosphamide. The DNA of the CDR3 is TGTGCCAGCAGCTTGTCGGTGGGCATTCCCTACAATGAGCAGTTCTTC. Protein: CASSLSVGIPYNEQFF.